The clone carrying this T cell receptor beta chain showed up many times. Its target is unknown. This sample was taken from a study of prognosis after radiotherapy for stage I lung cancer. Study-wide findings and caveats: Median unique TCR clones dropped from approximately 10,000 to 7,000 after stereotactic body radiation therapy. It was not determined whether the expanded TCR clones were tumor-specific.

Germline V CDR1 and CDR2: MNHEY, SVGEGT. The CDR3 sequence is 12 residues long. V lost 6 bases, J lost 0 bases, and 5 bases lay in between. TCR beta CDR3 was amplified from genomic DNA by two-round multiplex PCR. Used in first-round PCR were primers specific to each TRBV and TRBJ gene. MiXCR, run by TCRdb on the multiplex PCR reads, gives a single entry per CDR3 protein. This table has over 45,000 distinct CDR3 sequences, around 27% appearing once. The receptor was isolated from a donor aged 50 or older with non-small cell lung cancer. The source material was PBMCs, sampled before or after stereotactic body radiation therapy (not recorded which). The chain carries TRBV6-2 or TRBV6-3 and TRBJ2-5, with D hard to call. In DNA form, the CDR3 reads TGTGCCAGCAGCACTTACCAAGAGACCCAGTACTTC. Translating gives CASSTYQETQYF.